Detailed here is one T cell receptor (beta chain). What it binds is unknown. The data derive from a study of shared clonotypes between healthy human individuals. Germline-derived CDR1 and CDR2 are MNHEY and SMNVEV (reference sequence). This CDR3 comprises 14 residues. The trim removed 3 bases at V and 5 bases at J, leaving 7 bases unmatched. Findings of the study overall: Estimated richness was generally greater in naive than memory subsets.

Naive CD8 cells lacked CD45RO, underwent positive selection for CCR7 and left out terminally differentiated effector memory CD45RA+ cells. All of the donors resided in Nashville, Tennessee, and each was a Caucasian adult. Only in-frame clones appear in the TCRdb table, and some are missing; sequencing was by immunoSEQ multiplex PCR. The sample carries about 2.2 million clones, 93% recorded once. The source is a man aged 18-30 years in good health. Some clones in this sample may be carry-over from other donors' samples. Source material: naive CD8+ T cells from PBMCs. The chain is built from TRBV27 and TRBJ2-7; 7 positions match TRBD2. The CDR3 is CASSLGGTHHEQYF. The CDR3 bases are TGTGCCAGCAGTTTGGGGGGGACTCACCACGAGCAGTACTTC.